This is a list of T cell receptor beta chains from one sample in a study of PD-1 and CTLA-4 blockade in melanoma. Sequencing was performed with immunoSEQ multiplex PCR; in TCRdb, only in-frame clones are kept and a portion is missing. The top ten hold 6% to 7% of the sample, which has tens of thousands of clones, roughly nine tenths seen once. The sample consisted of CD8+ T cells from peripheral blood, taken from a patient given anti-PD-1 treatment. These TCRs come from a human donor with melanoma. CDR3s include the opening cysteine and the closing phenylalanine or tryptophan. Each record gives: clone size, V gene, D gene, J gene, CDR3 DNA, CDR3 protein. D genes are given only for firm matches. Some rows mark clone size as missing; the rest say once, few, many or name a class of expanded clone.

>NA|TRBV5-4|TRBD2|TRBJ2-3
TGTGCCAGCAGTGAAACTAGCGGGGGCCCATTTAGCACAGATACGCAGTATTTT
CASSETSGGPFSTDTQYF
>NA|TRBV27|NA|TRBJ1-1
TGTGCCAGCAGTTCGGGGGGGGCAACTGAAGCTTTCTTT
CASSSGGATEAFF
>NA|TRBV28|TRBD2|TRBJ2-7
TGTGCCAGCAGTTTAACGGGAGGCGAGCAGTACTTC
CASSLTGGEQYF
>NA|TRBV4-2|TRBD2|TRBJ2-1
TGTGCCAGCAGCCCTACGCTACTAGCGGGGTCTTCGGATGAGCAGTTCTTC
CASSPTLLAGSSDEQFF
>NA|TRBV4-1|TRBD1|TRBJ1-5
TGCGCCAGCACCTTACAGGGGCTACAGCCCCAGCATTTT
CASTLQGLQPQHF
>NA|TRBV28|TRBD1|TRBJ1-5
TGTGCCAGCAGTTTACTGGGGACAGGGGTGCGCAATCAGCCCCAGCATTTT
CASSLLGTGVRNQPQHF
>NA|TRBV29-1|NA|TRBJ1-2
TGCAGCGATGACAGTCTCTATGGCTACACCTTC
CSDDSLYGYTF
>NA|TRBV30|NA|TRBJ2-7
TGTGCCTCCGAAAAGAAGAACTACGAGCAGTACTTC
CASEKKNYEQYF
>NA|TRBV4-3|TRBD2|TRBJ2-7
TGCGCCAGCAGCCAAGGGACTAGCGGGGGCTACGAGCAGTACTTC
CASSQGTSGGYEQYF
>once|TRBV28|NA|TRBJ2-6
TGTGCCAGCGTCCCGGGACACCTTTCTGGGGCCAACGTCCTGACTTTC
CASVPGHLSGANVLTF
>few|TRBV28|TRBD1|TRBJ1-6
TGTGCCAGCAGGGACAGGTCCTTCTCCTATAATTCACCCCTCCACTTT
CASRDRSFSYNSPLHF
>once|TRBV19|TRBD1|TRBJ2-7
TGTGCCAGTAGCCTGGGGACAGCCTACGAGCAGTACTTC
CASSLGTAYEQYF
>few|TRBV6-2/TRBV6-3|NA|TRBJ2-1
TGTGCCAGCAGTTACGAGACAGTTTCGAAGTTCTTC
CASSYETVSKFF
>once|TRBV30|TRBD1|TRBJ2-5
TGTGCCTGGAGTTCAGGGGGCTGGGAGACCCAGTACTTC
CAWSSGGWETQYF
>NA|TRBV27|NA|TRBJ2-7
TGTGCCAGCAGTCCCTCGGCAGGTGCTGGCTACGAGCAGTACTTC
CASSPSAGAGYEQYF
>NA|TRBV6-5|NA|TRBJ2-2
TGTGCCAGCAGTTACTCTTACACCGGGGAGCTGTTTTTT
CASSYSYTGELFF
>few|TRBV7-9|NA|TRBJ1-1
TGTGCCAGCAGCTCAACGGGGGTGAACACTGAAGCTTTCTTT
CASSSTGVNTEAFF
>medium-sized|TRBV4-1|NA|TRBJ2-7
TGCGCCAGCAGCCAAGAGTTCGACAGCTCCTACGAGCAGTACTTC
CASSQEFDSSYEQYF
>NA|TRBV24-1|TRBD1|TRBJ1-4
TGTGCCACCAGTGACGGGACAGGGCAAGAAAAACTGTTTTTT
CATSDGTGQEKLFF
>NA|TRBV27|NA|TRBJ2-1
TGTGCCAGCAGTCCTACCCCAAGGGGGGGAGGGTCCTCCAATGAGCAGTTCTTC
CASSPTPRGGGSSNEQFF
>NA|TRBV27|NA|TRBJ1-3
TGTGCCAGCAGTTTATCAGGGTCTGGAAACACCATATATTTT
CASSLSGSGNTIYF
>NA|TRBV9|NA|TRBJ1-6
TGTGCCAGCAGCCCCAATTCTAATCCCCTCCACTTT
CASSPNSNPLHF
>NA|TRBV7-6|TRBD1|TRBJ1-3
TGTGCCAGTAGCCCGCCCGGACAGGGGTTCGACTCTGGAAACACCATATATTTT
CASSPPGQGFDSGNTIYF
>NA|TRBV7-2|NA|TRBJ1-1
TGTGCCAGCAGCTTAAACCCCCCGAACACTGAAGCTTTCTTT
CASSLNPPNTEAFF
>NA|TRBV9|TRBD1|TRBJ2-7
TGTGCCAGCAGCGTAGGGGGGGGACAGGGCTACGAGCAGTACTTC
CASSVGGGQGYEQYF
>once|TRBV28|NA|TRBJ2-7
TGTGCCAGCAACACCCCCCACTCGCCCTACGAGCAGTACTTC
CASNTPHSPYEQYF
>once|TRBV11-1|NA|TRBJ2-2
TGTGCCACACAGGGACCCGGGGAGCTGTTTTTT
CATQGPGELFF
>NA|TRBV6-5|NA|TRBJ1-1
TGTGCCAGCAGTTACACCCTAGGAGGGCCCGGCACTGAAGCTTTCTTT
CASSYTLGGPGTEAFF
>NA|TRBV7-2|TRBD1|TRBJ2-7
TGTGCCAGCAGCTCTCCAGGGGGCTACGAGCAGTACTTC
CASSSPGGYEQYF
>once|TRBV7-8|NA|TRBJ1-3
TGTGCCAGCAGCTTAGCGGACCCGGCGAACACCATATATTTT
CASSLADPANTIYF
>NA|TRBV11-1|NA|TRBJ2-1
TGTGCCAGCAGCTTAGGGTGGAATGAGCAGTTCTTC
CASSLGWNEQFF
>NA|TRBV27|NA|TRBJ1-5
TGTGCCAGCAGTTTCGGGGTTGGAAATCAGCCCCAGCATTTT
CASSFGVGNQPQHF
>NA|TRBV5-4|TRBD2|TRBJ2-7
TGTGCCAGCAGCCCAGATGGGAGGGGCCCATTCGTCGAGCAGTACTTC
CASSPDGRGPFVEQYF
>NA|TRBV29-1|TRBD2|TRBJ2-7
TGCAGCGTTGATTCGGGGGAGGGGTACGAGCAGTACTTC
CSVDSGEGYEQYF
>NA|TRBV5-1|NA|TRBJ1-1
TGCGCCAGCAGATACGTGGGGCAGCAAAACGTGGCTTTCTTT
CASRYVGQQNVAFF
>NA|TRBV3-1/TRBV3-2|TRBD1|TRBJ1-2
TGTGCCAGCAGCCCACTCTCGGACAGGCACTATGGCTACACCTTC
CASSPLSDRHYGYTF
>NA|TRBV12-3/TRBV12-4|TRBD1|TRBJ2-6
TGTGCCAGCAGTGGGACAGGGGTCGTCCTGACTTTC
CASSGTGVVLTF
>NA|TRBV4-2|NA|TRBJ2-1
TGTGCCAGCAGCCAAGTGCGGGACAGCTCCTACAATGAGCAGTTCTTC
CASSQVRDSSYNEQFF
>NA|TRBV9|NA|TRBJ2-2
TGTGCCAGCAGCGATCGTTTTAGTAACACCGGGGAGCTGTTTTTT
CASSDRFSNTGELFF
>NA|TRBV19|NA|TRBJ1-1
TGTGCCAGTCTCAAAGGTTGGGGCGCTGAAGCTTTCTTT
CASLKGWGAEAFF
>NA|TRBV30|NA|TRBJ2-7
TGTGCCTGGAGTGTAGGGTCGGGGTCCTACGAGCAGTACTTC
CAWSVGSGSYEQYF
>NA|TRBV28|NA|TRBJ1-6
TGTGCCAGCATGCCCCCAAGGGGTAATTCACCCCTCCACTTT
CASMPPRGNSPLHF
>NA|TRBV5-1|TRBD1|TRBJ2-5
TGCGCCAGCAGCTTGGCCGAAGGACAGGGCCAGACCCAGTACTTC
CASSLAEGQGQTQYF
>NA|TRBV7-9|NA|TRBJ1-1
TGTGCCAGCAGCTTACCCTACACTGAAGCTTTCTTT
CASSLPYTEAFF
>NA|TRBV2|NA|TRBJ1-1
TGTGCCAGCACTCCGAACACTGAAGCTTTCTTT
CASTPNTEAFF
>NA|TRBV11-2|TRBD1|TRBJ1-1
TGTGCCAGCAGCCCCCTCCGACAGGGAATCTACACTGAAGCTTTCTTT
CASSPLRQGIYTEAFF
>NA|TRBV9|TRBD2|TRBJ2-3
TGTGCCAGCAGCGTAGGACAAGCGGGGAGCACAGATACGCAGTATTTT
CASSVGQAGSTDTQYF
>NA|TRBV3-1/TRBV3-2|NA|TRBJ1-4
TGTGCCAGCAGCCATAACAGGGTTATTGAAAAACTGTTTTTT
CASSHNRVIEKLFF